Sequencing of this T cell receptor (beta chain) was carried out in a study of blood T cells in healthy people across ages. Study summary: Roughly one uniquely barcoded beta molecule per two T cells was captured.

The study's findings and limits: Long-lived and aged donors differed, with more naive CD4+ cells and higher diversity in the long-lived. PBMCs that were unsorted prevented a conclusive naive versus antigen-experienced comparison. TCR beta diversity, measured per million T cells, fell in a roughly linear way with age.

The length of the CDR3 is 13 residues. CDR1 and CDR2 (germline): ENHRY, SYGVKD. Deletions cut 5 bases from V and 4 bases from J, with 11 bases between. PCR was performed a second time for roughly 7 to 11 cycles using a sample-barcoded 5' primer and a J-beta primer mix. TCRdb fed the 5' RACE reads into MiXCR, producing one record per CDR3 protein. The table has some 1.6 million distinct CDR3 sequences, 34% seen once. On this clonotype itself: Its antigen is unknown.

Input material: blood. The TCR originated in a woman aged 25 to 39 in good health. The chain uses TRBV10-3 and TRBJ2-5; D may be TRBD1 (7 bases). CDR3 nucleotide sequence: TGTGCCATCAGTAGGCAGGGGGGAGAGACCCAGTACTTC. This sequence encodes CAISRQGGETQYF.